This record covers a single TCR beta chain. Its antigen is unknown. The record originates from a study of CD8+CD57+ T cells in acquired aplastic anemia. Study-level background: CD4+ and CD8+ cells, once sorted, gave DNA averaging approximately 3.3 ug.

Sequenced patients had shown CD8+CD57+ cell expansion by flow cytometry. The patients, all of them, had severe acquired aplastic anemia. Genomic DNA served as template for TCR beta VDJ and CDR3 profiling. Via MiXCR, TCRdb re-called the reads, giving one row per CDR3 protein. This sample has 200,000 to 250,000 distinct CDR3 sequences, with roughly 50% found just once. Regarding the study as a whole: It was found that roughly 31 CD8+ CDR3 sequences were shared between patients and controls. Patients and controls had CD8+ Simpson's diversity values that were not significantly distinct.

The germline V gene encodes CDR1 MGHDK and CDR2 SYGVNS. V lost 4 bases and J lost 8, with 14 bases in between. This CDR3 spans 14 amino acids. This clonotype was sampled from a human donor with aplastic anemia. The V gene is TRBV25-1, the J gene TRBJ1-4; no clear D gene. Specimen: sorted CD4+, CD8+, or CD8+CD57+ T cells (not recorded which) from PBMCs. CDR3 in DNA: TGTGCCAGCAGTGCATGGGGTGTTCGAGAAAAACTGTTTTTT. It codes for CASSAWGVREKLFF.